This T cell receptor beta chain appears in the sequencing data of a study of T cells after yellow fever vaccination. Study results and limitations: Post-booster samples contained most primary-vaccination clones (approximately 95% CD4, less than 90% CD8). Some clonotypes were seen in both the CD4 and the CD8 compartments. These made up a small share and likely arose from convergent recombination. Sorted repertoires could include abundant contaminating clonotypes from bulk cells.

One entry per CDR3 protein, called by TCRdb with MiXCR from the 5' RACE reads. The sample lists some 290,000 distinct CDR3 sequences; around a tenth were seen once. As to this clonotype: Its antigen is as yet unknown.

The CDR3 totals 19 residues. Germline V gene lookup returns CDR1 SGHRS and CDR2 YFSETQ. V trimming: 4 bases; J trimming: 2 bases; junction bases outside the gene matches: 10. This clonotype originated in a man aged 18 to 29 who received the YFV17D yellow fever vaccine. The sample in question was CD4+ T cells sorted from PBMCs, obtained 45 days after the yellow fever booster vaccination. The chain employs TRBV5-1 and TRBJ2-3; 16 bases agree with TRBD2. CDR3 amino acids: CASSPSPGLAGGVTDTQYF. Here the CDR3 DNA reads TGCGCCAGCAGCCCATCCCCGGGACTAGCGGGGGGGGTCACAGATACGCAGTATTTT.